The sequence of this TCR beta chain was determined in a study of blood T cell repertoires in COVID-19. Overall study: The cDNA or gDNA used as material had been derived from T cells, B-cell-depleted T cells, or PBMCs.

Sequenced by immunoSEQ multiplex PCR; TCRdb stores in-frame clones only, minus some. This sample carries fewer than 350,000 clones, approximately 87% of them seen once, and the ten largest clones take 10% to 15%. The material sequenced was peripheral blood. The clonotype comes from a woman in her 30s with COVID-19, enrolled during active disease.

DNA of the CDR3: TGTGCCTGGAGTCAATCCACAGGGTCTATCTACACCTTC. Translating gives CAWSQSTGSIYTF. The chain has TRBV30 and TRBJ1-2; maybe TRBD1 (6 bases). The CDR3 runs 13 residues. Germline V lookup: CDR1 GTSNPN, CDR2 SVGIG (reference sequence). Trimming left V 2 bases short and J 10 bases short, with 17 bases between.